Following are 4 T cell receptor beta chains from one sample sequenced in a study of T cell responses to AZD1222 COVID-19 vaccine. Assay: immunoSEQ multiplex PCR; the TCRdb copy retains only in-frame clones and omits some. The sample records 82,000 or so clones, 90% to 95% being singletons. Sequences were derived from peripheral blood, sampled on day 0 of AZD1222 vaccination. Receptor source: an adult in good health.

V and J are TRBV7-2 and TRBJ1-4; tentatively, D is TRBD1 (6 bases). The CDR3 has 16 residues. Germline values: CDR1 SGHTA, CDR2 FQGNSA. Trimming shortened V by 1 base and J by 4 bases, and 13 bases separated the two germline ends. The CDR3 protein is CASSLGPTGINEKLFF. CDR3 sequence (DNA): TGTGCCAGCAGCTTAGGACCTACAGGGATTAATGAAAAACTGTTTTTT.

The CDR3 DNA reads TGTGCCAGCAGAGTGGGCCTGAACACCGGGGAGCTGTTTTTT. Protein sequence: CASRVGLNTGELFF. The chain has TRBV6-6 and TRBJ2-2; D unresolved. Looked up from germline, CDR1 is MNHNY and CDR2 is SVGAGI (reference sequence). CDR3 length equals 14 residues. V was clipped by 6 bases and J by 1 base, with 9 bases between them.

J is TRBJ1-2 and V is TRBV3-1 (or the pseudogene TRBV3-2), with TRBD1 matching 8 bases. CDR3 length equals 13 residues. The V and J ends lost 7 bases and 7 bases, in that order; junction bases with no gene match: 8. Germline V gene lookup returns CDR1 LGHDT and CDR2 YNNKEL (reference sequence). CDR3 in DNA: TGTGCCAGCACCCCAGGGGGCGGATCTGGCTACACCTTC. Translated: CASTPGGGSGYTF.

A note on this clone: Other DNA variants within this sample encode the same CDR3. The CDR3 nucleotides are TGCGCCAGCAGTGACCCGGGACAGAGCCAAGCTTTCTTT. Translating it yields CASSDPGQSQAFF. The chain uses TRBV10-1 and TRBJ1-1, with 7 bases lining up with TRBD1. CDR3 length: 13 residues. V shed 3 bases, J shed 9 bases, and the junction held 7 bases outside the gene matches. CDR1 and CDR2 from the germline V gene are WNHNN and SYGVQD (reference sequence).